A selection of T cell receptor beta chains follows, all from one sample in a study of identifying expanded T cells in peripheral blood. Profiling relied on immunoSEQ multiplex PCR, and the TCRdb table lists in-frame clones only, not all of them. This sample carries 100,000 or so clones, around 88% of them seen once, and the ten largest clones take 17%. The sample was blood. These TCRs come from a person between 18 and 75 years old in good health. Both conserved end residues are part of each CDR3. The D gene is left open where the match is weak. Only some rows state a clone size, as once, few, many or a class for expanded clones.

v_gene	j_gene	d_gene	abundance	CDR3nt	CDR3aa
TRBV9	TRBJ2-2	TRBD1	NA	TGTGCCAGCAGCGCTACAGGGGGAAGAACCGGGGAGCTGTTTTTT	CASSATGGRTGELFF
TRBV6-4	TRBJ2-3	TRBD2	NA	TGTGCCAGCAGTGCCGCCATAGCGGGGGGGCCGGCAGATACGCAGTATTTT	CASSAAIAGGPADTQYF
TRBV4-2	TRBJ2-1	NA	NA	TGTGCCAGCAGCCAAGAGGGTACTAGTTTGAGGAATGAGCAGTTCTTC	CASSQEGTSLRNEQFF
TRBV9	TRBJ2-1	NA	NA	TGTGCCAGCAGCGGGAGGAGCAACAACAATGAGCAGTTCTTC	CASSGRSNNNEQFF
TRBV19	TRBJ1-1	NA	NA	TGTGCCAGTAGGAGACAAATGAACACTGAAGCTTTCTTT	CASRRQMNTEAFF
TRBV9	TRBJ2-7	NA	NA	TGTGCCAGCAGCGTAGCTGGGAATATCTCCTACGAGCAGTACTTC	CASSVAGNISYEQYF
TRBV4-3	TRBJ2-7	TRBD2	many	TGCGCCAGCAGCCAAGATTCTAGCGGGGTCTACGAGCAGTACTTC	CASSQDSSGVYEQYF
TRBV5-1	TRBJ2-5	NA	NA	TGCGCCAGCAGCTTACAGGAGTACCAAGAGACCCAGTACTTC	CASSLQEYQETQYF
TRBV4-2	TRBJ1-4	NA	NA	TGTGCCAGCAGCCAAGATCCCTATGAAAAACTGTTTTTT	CASSQDPYEKLFF
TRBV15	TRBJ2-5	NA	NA	TGTGCCACCAGCACTAAGCTGGGGTTCCAAGAGACCCAGTACTTC	CATSTKLGFQETQYF
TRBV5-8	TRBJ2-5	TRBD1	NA	TGTGCCAGCAGATCTTTCCAGGGGGCCCTGAGCCAGTACTTC	CASRSFQGALSQYF
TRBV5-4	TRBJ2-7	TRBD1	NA	TGTGCCAGCAGCTTGGGAAGGACAGGAGAGTACGAGCAGTACTTC	CASSLGRTGEYEQYF
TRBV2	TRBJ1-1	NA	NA	TGTGCCAGCAGTGATCAGGGGATCGGAGCTTTCTTT	CASSDQGIGAFF
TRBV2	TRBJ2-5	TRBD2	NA	TGTGCCAGCAATGGACTAGCGGGGGGCGGAGAGACCCAGTACTTC	CASNGLAGGGETQYF
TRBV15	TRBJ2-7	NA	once	TGTGCCACCAGCAGCTCACCGGGGTACGAGCAGTACTTC	CATSSSPGYEQYF
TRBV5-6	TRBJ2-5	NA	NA	TGTGCCAGCAGCAGAACAGGGAGGGGATGGGAAGAGACCCAGTACTTC	CASSRTGRGWEETQYF
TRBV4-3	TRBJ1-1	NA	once	TGCGCCAGCAGCCAAATCGGTCGGCTTGAAGCTTTCTTT	CASSQIGRLEAFF
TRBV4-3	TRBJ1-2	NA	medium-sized	TGCGCCAGCAGCCAAGATTACACTAACTATGGCTACACCTTC	CASSQDYTNYGYTF
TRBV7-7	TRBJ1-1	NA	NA	TGTGCCAGCAGCTTGCACATGAACACTGAAGCTTTCTTT	CASSLHMNTEAFF
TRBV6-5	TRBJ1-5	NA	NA	TGTGCCAGCAGTTACGGTCGGGGGGCCGGTCAGCCCCAGCATTTT	CASSYGRGAGQPQHF
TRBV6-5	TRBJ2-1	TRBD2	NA	TGTGCCAGCGGGGGGGTATACAATGAGCAGTTCTTC	CASGGVYNEQFF
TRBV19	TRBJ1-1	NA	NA	TGTGCCAGTAGTATAGGAGCGAACACTGAAGCTTTCTTT	CASSIGANTEAFF
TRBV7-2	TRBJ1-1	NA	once	TGTGCCAGCAGCTTAGTGTCGGCGGGGATGTACACTGAAGCTTTCTTT	CASSLVSAGMYTEAFF
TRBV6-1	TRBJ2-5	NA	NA	TGTGCCAGCAGTGAGCTCGGGGGTGAGACCCAGTACTTC	CASSELGGETQYF
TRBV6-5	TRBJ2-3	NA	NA	TGTGCCAGCAGTTACTGGGGGGGGCGGGCAGATACGCAGTATTTT	CASSYWGGRADTQYF